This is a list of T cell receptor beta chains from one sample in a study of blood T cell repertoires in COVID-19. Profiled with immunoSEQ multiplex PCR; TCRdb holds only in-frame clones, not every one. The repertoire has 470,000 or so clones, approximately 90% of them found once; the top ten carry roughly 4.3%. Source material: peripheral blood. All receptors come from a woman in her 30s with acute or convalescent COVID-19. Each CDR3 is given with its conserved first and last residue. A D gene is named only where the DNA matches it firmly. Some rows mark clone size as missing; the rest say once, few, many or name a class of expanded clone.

TGCGCCAGCAGCCAGACGGGGTTCGAGGCCAACGTCCTGACTTTC,CASSQTGFEANVLTF,NA,NA,TRBJ2-6,15,TRBV4-1
TGTGCCAGCAGCAACCGGGTAGCGGGGGGGAAAGAGACCCAGTACTTC,CASSNRVAGGKETQYF,TRBD2,once,TRBJ2-5,16,TRBV5-5
TGTGCCAGCTCCCCGGGCGGGAACTATGGCTACACCTTC,CASSPGGNYGYTF,NA,NA,TRBJ1-2,13,TRBV6-6
TGCGCCAGCAGCTCGACAGGGGATTACAATGAGCAGTTCTTC,CASSSTGDYNEQFF,TRBD1,NA,TRBJ2-1,14,TRBV5-1
TGTGCCAGTACCCGGTTGAACAGGGGGAACACTGAAGCTTTCTTT,CASTRLNRGNTEAFF,TRBD1,NA,TRBJ1-1,15,TRBV19
TGTGCCAGCAGTCCTTCCCGAGTTGTTGACGAGCAGTACTTC,CASSPSRVVDEQYF,NA,NA,TRBJ2-7,14,TRBV28
TGTGCCACCTCTAGGGGGGGCGCAGGCTATGGCTACACCTTC,CATSRGGAGYGYTF,NA,NA,TRBJ1-2,14,TRBV24-1
TGTGCCAGCAGTTTAAGGACTAGCGGGGGCCAAGAGACCCAGTACTTC,CASSLRTSGGQETQYF,TRBD2,NA,TRBJ2-5,16,TRBV6-5
TGTGCCAGTAGCGGGGACAGAATCTTCTATGGCTACACCTTC,CASSGDRIFYGYTF,TRBD1,NA,TRBJ1-2,14,TRBV19
TGTGCCAGCAGCCCGTTTCGCGGGGGGCCTTCCGGGGCCAACGTCCTGACTTTC,CASSPFRGGPSGANVLTF,TRBD2,NA,TRBJ2-6,18,TRBV14
TGTGCCAGCAGCTGGGGACAGACAGCCTACAATGAGCAGTTCTTC,CASSWGQTAYNEQFF,TRBD1,many,TRBJ2-1,15,TRBV7-9
TGTGCCAGCAGCTTATCTAGGACAGATACGCAGTATTTT,CASSLSRTDTQYF,NA,NA,TRBJ2-3,13,TRBV7-3
TGTGCGTGGGCCCGGGGTTCAGTGGGCAACGAGCAGTACTTC,CAWARGSVGNEQYF,NA,NA,TRBJ2-7,14,TRBV30
TGTGCCAGCAGCGGGGCCCCGGGGGGGGCCTACGAGCAGTACTTC,CASSGAPGGAYEQYF,TRBD2,NA,TRBJ2-7,15,TRBV5-5
TGTGCCAGCAGTTTGCGACAGGGCCCGCAGTACTTC,CASSLRQGPQYF,TRBD1,NA,TRBJ2-7,12,TRBV28
TGTGCCAGCAGGGGGCCAGGCGACGACCTCATCGGCTACACCTTC,CASRGPGDDLIGYTF,NA,NA,TRBJ1-2,15,TRBV9
TGTGCCAGCACCGAGACTGAGAACACTGAAGCTTTCTTT,CASTETENTEAFF,NA,NA,TRBJ1-1,13,TRBV7-9
TGTGCCAGCAGCCAAATAGCGGGGGTAGAGACCCAGTACTTC,CASSQIAGVETQYF,TRBD2,NA,TRBJ2-5,14,TRBV5-6
TGTGCCAGCAGCAACTCTCATAGCGGGGTGATGGGGACTGAGCAGTTCTTC,CASSNSHSGVMGTEQFF,TRBD2,NA,TRBJ2-1,17,TRBV5-4
TGTGCCAGCTCACCACCGACTAGCGGTGGTGGGGATACGCAGTATTTT,CASSPPTSGGGDTQYF,TRBD2,NA,TRBJ2-3,16,TRBV18
TGTGCCAGCAGCGCTAGCGGCTTCGCTACAGATACGCAGTATTTT,CASSASGFATDTQYF,TRBD2,NA,TRBJ2-3,15,TRBV9
TGTGCCAGCAGGGGGAGAAATGAGCAGTTCTTC,CASRGRNEQFF,NA,NA,TRBJ2-1,11,TRBV12-3/TRBV12-4
TGTGCCAGCTCACCAAATCCCCGCTCCTATAATTCACCCCTCCACTTT,CASSPNPRSYNSPLHF,NA,NA,TRBJ1-6,16,TRBV18
TGTGCTAGTGGTTTTTTTAGGAGGGAAGGCTCCTACAATGAGCAGTTCTTC,CASGFFRREGSYNEQFF,NA,NA,TRBJ2-1,17,TRBV12-5
TGTGCCAGCAGCAGAGCACTCCCACCTTACGAGCAGTACTTC,CASSRALPPYEQYF,NA,once,TRBJ2-7,14,TRBV11-2
TGTGCCAGCTCACCATCTCTTACTCATCAAGAGACCCAGTACTTC,CASSPSLTHQETQYF,NA,few,TRBJ2-5,15,TRBV18
TGTGCCAGCAGCTTACCCCCTGGACTAGGAGGCGATACGCAGTATTTT,CASSLPPGLGGDTQYF,TRBD2,NA,TRBJ2-3,16,TRBV7-8